The 8 T cell receptor beta chains listed next were all sequenced from one sample in a study of blood T cell repertoires in COVID-19. Some clones are missing from TCRdb's copy, which holds only in-frame ones; the method was immunoSEQ multiplex PCR. Counted here are about 110,000 clones, about three quarters occurring once; the ten biggest clones make up 6.2%. Source material: peripheral blood. The receptors were gathered from a man older than 75 with COVID-19, enrolled during active disease.

V is TRBV14 and J is TRBJ2-1, with 7 bases that match TRBD2. The CDR3 covers 19 residues. CDR1 SGHDN and CDR2 FVKESK come from the germline V gene. Trimming took 8 bases from V and 0 from J; bases not matched to a gene: 19. As DNA, the CDR3 is TGTGCCAGCCGGGGAAGGGGCTCTTTAGCGGGCCACTCCTACAATGAGCAGTTCTTC. This codes for CASRGRGSLAGHSYNEQFF.

V and J are TRBV6-1 and TRBJ1-3; 8 bases are a match to TRBD1. V dropped 3 bases and J dropped 4; count of bases not matched to a gene: 5. Germline V lookup: CDR1 MNHNS, CDR2 SASEGT. The CDR3 loop spans 15 amino acids. The CDR3 region has the DNA TGTGCCAGCAGTGATCCGGACAGGGTAGGAAACACCATATATTTT. This encodes CASSDPDRVGNTIYF.

This clone was seen only once. V and J are TRBV10-3 and TRBJ1-2; TRBD1 matches 9 bases. J lost 3 bases, V lost 8 bases, and 4 bases had no gene match. Looked up from germline, CDR1 is ENHRY and CDR2 is SYGVKD. The CDR3 contains 13 residues. The CDR3 sequence is CAIEGQGDYGYTF. As DNA, the CDR3 is TGTGCCATCGAGGGACAGGGTGACTATGGCTACACCTTC.

The rearrangement uses TRBV20-1 and TRBJ1-2, with D hard to call. CDR1 is DFQATT and CDR2 is SNEGSKA in the germline V gene (reference sequence). The CDR3 covers 10 residues. V lost 1 base and J 6 bases, leaving 3 bases between the germline ends. The CDR3 coding sequence is TGCAGTGCTAGAGGGCATGGCTACACCTTC. Translated: CSARGHGYTF.

The rearrangement uses TRBV9 and TRBJ2-5; the D gene is possibly TRBD1 (6 bases). V lost 0 bases and J lost 4, with 13 bases in between. The CDR3 is 15 residues long. Germline V gene lookup returns CDR1 SGDLS and CDR2 YYNGEE. CDR3 protein: CASSVGGVGGETQYF. CDR3 bases: TGTGCCAGCAGCGTAGGAGGAGTAGGGGGAGAGACCCAGTACTTC.

The CDR3: CSVEGGERGSTDTQYF. DNA of the CDR3: TGCAGCGTTGAGGGAGGGGAACGGGGATCCACAGATACGCAGTATTTT. The genes are TRBV29-1 and TRBJ2-3; TRBD2 matches 7 bases. CDR3 length: 16 residues. Germline V gene data show CDR1 as SQVTM and CDR2 as ANQGSEA. Trimming at V came to 3 bases and at J to 2 bases, leaving 11 bases not matched to a gene.

The rearrangement uses TRBV6-5 and TRBJ1-2; 8 bases agree with TRBD1. V shed 6 bases and J 4 bases; nucleotides not matched to a gene: 10. The CDR3 sequence is 15 residues long. CDR1 MNHEY and CDR2 SVGAGI come from the germline V gene. DNA of the CDR3: TGTGCCAGCAGGAGGGTAGGACAGGGCGCCTATGGCTACACCTTC. This codes for CASRRVGQGAYGYTF.

This rearrangement joins TRBV27 to TRBJ2-7; D might be TRBD1 (6 bases). The CDR3 consists of 14 residues. V lost 2 bases and J 4 bases, leaving 12 bases between the germline ends. Germline CDR1 MNHEY, CDR2 SMNVEV (reference sequence). CDR3 protein: CASSLTGNQYEQYF. Written as DNA, the CDR3 is TGTGCCAGCAGTTTAACAGGGAATCAGTACGAGCAGTACTTC.